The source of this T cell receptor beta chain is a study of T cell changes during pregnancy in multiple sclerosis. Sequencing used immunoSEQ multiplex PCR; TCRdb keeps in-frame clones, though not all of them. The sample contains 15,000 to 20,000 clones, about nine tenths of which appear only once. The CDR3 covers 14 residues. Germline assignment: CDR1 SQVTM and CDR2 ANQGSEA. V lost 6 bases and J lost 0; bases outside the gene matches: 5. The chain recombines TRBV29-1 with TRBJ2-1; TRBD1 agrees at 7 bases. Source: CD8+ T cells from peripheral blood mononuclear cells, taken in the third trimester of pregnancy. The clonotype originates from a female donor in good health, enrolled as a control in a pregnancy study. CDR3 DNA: TGCAGCGTAACAGGGGTGGGCTCCTACAATGAGCAGTTCTTC. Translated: CSVTGVGSYNEQFF.